This T cell receptor (beta chain) was captured in a study of shared clonotypes between healthy human individuals. CDR1 GTSNPN and CDR2 SVGIG come from the germline V gene (reference sequence). V lost 0 bases, J lost 3 bases, and 9 bases lay in between. CDR3 length equals 13 residues. This clone has just a few counts. Sequenced by immunoSEQ multiplex PCR; TCRdb stores in-frame clones only, minus some. The sample consists of fewer than 850,000 clones, approximately 79% of them appearing once. This clonotype was obtained from a woman aged 25 to 39 in good health. This rearrangement joins TRBV30 to TRBJ2-7; D unclear. The sample was memory CD4+ T cells sorted from blood. The subset: CD45RA-negative fraction. Here the CDR3 reads CAWSVTAFYEQYF. CDR3 DNA: TGTGCCTGGAGTGTTACAGCCTTCTACGAGCAGTACTTC.